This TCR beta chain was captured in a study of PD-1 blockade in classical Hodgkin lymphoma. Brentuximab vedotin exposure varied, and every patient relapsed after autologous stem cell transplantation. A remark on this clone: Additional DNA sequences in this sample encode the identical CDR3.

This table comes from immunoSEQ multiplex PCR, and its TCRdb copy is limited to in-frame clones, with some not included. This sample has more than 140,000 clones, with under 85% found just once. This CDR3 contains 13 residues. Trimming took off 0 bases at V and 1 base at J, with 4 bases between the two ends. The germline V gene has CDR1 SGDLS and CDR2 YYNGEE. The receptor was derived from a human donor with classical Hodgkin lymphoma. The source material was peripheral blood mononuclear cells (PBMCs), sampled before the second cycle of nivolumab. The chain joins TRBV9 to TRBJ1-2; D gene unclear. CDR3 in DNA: TGTGCCAGCAGCGTAGACAGTAACTATGGCTACACCTTC. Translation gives CASSVDSNYGYTF.